The next 14 T cell receptor beta chains were all read from a single sample in a study of identical twins. TCRdb analysed the 5' RACE reads with MiXCR anew, one entry per CDR3 protein. The sample records about 240,000 distinct CDR3 sequences, approximately 7.9% being singletons. The same data also contributed to another study, on yellow fever vaccine responses in identical twins.

The sample taken for sequencing was CD8+ T cells sorted from blood. Every receptor here comes from a woman aged 18 to 35 in good health.

The V gene is TRBV27, the J gene TRBJ2-7; TRBD2 agrees at 9 bases. J lost 2 bases, V lost 2 bases, and 4 bases had no gene match. The germline V gene encodes CDR1 MNHEY and CDR2 SMNVEV (reference sequence). This CDR3 has 15 amino acids. The CDR3 sequence is CASSLTASGAYEQYF. As DNA, the CDR3 is TGTGCCAGCAGTTTAACGGCTAGCGGGGCCTACGAGCAGTACTTC.

This clonotype was seen a few times. The CDR3 sequence is CAISDLETGTYEQYF. As DNA, the CDR3 is TGTGCCATCAGTGACCTCGAGACCGGAACCTACGAGCAGTACTTC. The V call is TRBV10-3, the J call TRBJ2-7; unclear D gene. Germline V CDR1 and CDR2: ENHRY, SYGVKD. This CDR3 spans 15 amino acids. V lost 3 bases and J lost 2, with 14 bases in between.

The J gene is TRBJ2-7, the V gene TRBV7-8, with 8 bases lining up with TRBD1. Trimming at V came to 2 bases and at J to 3 bases, leaving 6 bases not matched to a gene. Germline values: CDR1 SGHVS, CDR2 FQNEAQ. The CDR3 sequence is 15 residues long. DNA of the CDR3: TGTGCCAGCAGCTTAAGTGGACAGGGCCACTACGAGCAGTACGTC. It encodes CASSLSGQGHYEQYV.

J is TRBJ2-2 and V is TRBV12-3 or TRBV12-4, with D unclear. Deletions cut 5 bases from V and 6 bases from J, with 7 bases between. The CDR3 extends over 12 amino acids. DNA of the CDR3: TGTGCCAGCAGTCCTTTCCCCGGGGAGCTGTTTTTT. Residues: CASSPFPGELFF.

This clonotype came up a few times. This chain joins TRBV29-1 and TRBJ1-2; 8 nucleotides line up with TRBD1. This CDR3 is 14 amino acids long. Germline-derived CDR1 and CDR2 are SQVTM and ANQGSEA. V shed 4 bases, J shed 5 bases, and the junction held 9 bases outside the gene matches. CDR3 in DNA: TGCAGCGTTGTTTCAGGGGACAGGTTTTATGGCTACACCTTC. As protein: CSVVSGDRFYGYTF.

The chain employs TRBV25-1 and TRBJ1-2; a possible D gene is TRBD1 (5 bases). The CDR3 has 13 amino acids. Trimming left V 7 bases short and J 0 bases short, with 9 bases between. The germline V gene has CDR1 MGHDK and CDR2 SYGVNS. CDR3 DNA: TGTGCCAGCACAGGGACCGCTAACTATGGCTACACCTTC. Residues: CASTGTANYGYTF.

In this sample, this clonotype turned up many times. The gene calls are TRBV7-8 and TRBJ1-1; no reliable D call. From germline, CDR1 is SGHVS and CDR2 FQNEAQ. This CDR3 contains 13 residues. The germline V and J ends were trimmed by 5 bases and 4 bases, with 11 bases remaining between them. The CDR3 DNA is TGTGCCAGCAGCCCCGGGGTCTCCACTGAAGCTTTCTTT. Protein sequence: CASSPGVSTEAFF.

The table lists this clonotype with a few counts. A junction end diverges from the germline sequence, so it may reflect a read error. The CDR3 DNA reads TGTGCCAGCAGCGTACCCTCCGTCAATCTGTCCGGTGGGGTTGATTTGCATTTT. The encoded protein is CASSVPSVNLSGGVDLHF. The chain combines TRBV11-1 with TRBJ1-3; D not resolved. The CDR3 is 18 residues long. The germline V gene encodes CDR1 SGHAT and CDR2 FQDESV (reference sequence).

This clonotype was counted many times. The gene calls are TRBV29-1 and TRBJ2-1, with 7 bases aligning to TRBD2. The germline CDR1 and CDR2 sequences are SQVTM and ANQGSEA. V lost 1 base, J lost 0 bases, and 15 bases stayed unmatched. This CDR3 is 19 amino acids long. DNA of the CDR3: TGCAGCGTTGAAGGTTTTAGCGGGTCGTCCCCCAGCTCCTACAATGAGCAGTTCTTC. It encodes CSVEGFSGSSPSSYNEQFF.

This clonotype was seen only a few times. The rearrangement joins TRBV10-2 to TRBJ2-1; 10 nucleotides align to TRBD2. Per germline, CDR1 WSHSY and CDR2 SAAADI. The CDR3 has 14 residues. V was pared by 6 bases and J by 6 bases, with 5 bases of the junction left unmatched. The CDR3 DNA reads TGCGCCAGCAGAGCGGGACTAGCGTTCAATGAGCAGTTCTTC. It translates to CASRAGLAFNEQFF.

This clonotype was recorded a few times. This rearrangement joins TRBV19 to TRBJ2-2; no definite D call. Trimming shortened V by 1 base and J by 4 bases, and 1 base separated the two germline ends. From germline, CDR1 is LNHDA and CDR2 SQIVND (reference sequence). This CDR3 has 12 amino acids. The CDR3: CASSIGTGELFF. The CDR3 DNA reads TGTGCCAGTAGTATAGGCACCGGGGAGCTGTTTTTT.

A word on this clonotype: A much larger clone lies a single base off, so this may be a read error. Here the CDR3 omits its conserved ending phenylalanine or tryptophan, so a read error is the likely source. V and J are TRBV2 and TRBJ1-6; D is uncertain. CDR1 is SNHLY, CDR2 FYNNEI, per germline. The CDR3 consists of 14 residues. Trimming removed 5 bases at V and 0 bases at J, with 5 bases between. As DNA, the CDR3 is TGTGCCAGCAGTCAGAGCTCCTATAATTCACCCCTCCACTCT. Translated, it gives CASSQSSYNSPLHS.

This clonotype was counted ten times or more. The chain couples TRBV6-2 or TRBV6-3 to TRBJ1-6; no firm D call. Between the trimmed V and J ends, which lost 2 bases and 5 bases, there was a span of 4 bases. The CDR3 is made up of 13 amino acids. Germline lookup yields CDR1 MNHEY and CDR2 SVGEGT. The CDR3 loop reads CASSYRDNSPLHF. The CDR3 nucleotides read TGTGCCAGCAGTTACAGGGATAATTCACCCCTCCACTTT.

This clonotype was detected many times. The CDR3 sequence: CASSSGQGAQYEQYF. CDR3 nucleotide sequence: TGTGCCAGCAGTTCCGGACAGGGGGCCCAATACGAGCAGTACTTC. The V gene is TRBV12-3 or TRBV12-4, the J gene TRBJ2-7; 11 positions agree with TRBD1. The V gene end was trimmed by 4 bases and the J gene end by 4 bases; junction bases not matched to a gene: 6. This CDR3 is built from 15 residues.